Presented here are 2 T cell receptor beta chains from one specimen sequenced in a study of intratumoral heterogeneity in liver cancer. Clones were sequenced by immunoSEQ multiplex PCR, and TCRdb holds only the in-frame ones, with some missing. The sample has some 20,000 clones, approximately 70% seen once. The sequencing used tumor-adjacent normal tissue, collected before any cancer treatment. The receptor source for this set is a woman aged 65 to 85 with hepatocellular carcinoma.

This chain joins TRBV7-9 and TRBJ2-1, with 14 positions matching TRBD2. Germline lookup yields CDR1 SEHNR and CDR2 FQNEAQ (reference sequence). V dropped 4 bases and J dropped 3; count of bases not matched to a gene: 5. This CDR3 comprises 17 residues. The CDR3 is CASSSGTSGRIYNEQFF. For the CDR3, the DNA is TGTGCCAGCAGCTCGGGGACTAGCGGGAGAATCTACAATGAGCAGTTCTTC.

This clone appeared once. CDR3 DNA sequence: TGTGCCAGTAGTGAAGGGACAGGGGGATCACCCCTCCACTTT. This gives the protein CASSEGTGGSPLHF. The chain combines TRBV19 with TRBJ1-6; 11 bases agree with TRBD1. The CDR3 sequence is 14 residues long. Per germline, CDR1 LNHDA and CDR2 SQIVND (reference sequence). J was trimmed by 10 bases and V by 5 bases; bases with no gene match: 4.